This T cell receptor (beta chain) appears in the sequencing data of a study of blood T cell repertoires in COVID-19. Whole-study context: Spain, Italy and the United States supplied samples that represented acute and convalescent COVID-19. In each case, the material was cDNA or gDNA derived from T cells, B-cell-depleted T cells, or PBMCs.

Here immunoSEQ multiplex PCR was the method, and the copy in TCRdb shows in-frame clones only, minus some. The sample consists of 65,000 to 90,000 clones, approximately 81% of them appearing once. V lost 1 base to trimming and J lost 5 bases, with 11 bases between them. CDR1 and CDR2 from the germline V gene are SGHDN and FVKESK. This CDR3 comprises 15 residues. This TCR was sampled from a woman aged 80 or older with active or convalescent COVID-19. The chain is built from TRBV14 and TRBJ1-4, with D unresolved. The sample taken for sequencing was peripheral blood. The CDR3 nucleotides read TGTGCCAGCAGCCAAGGGGCAGAGTTCAATGAAAAACTGTTTTTT. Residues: CASSQGAEFNEKLFF. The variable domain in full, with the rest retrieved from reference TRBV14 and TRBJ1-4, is EAGVTQFPSHSVIEKGQTVTLRCDPISGHDNLYWYRRVMGKEIKFLLHFVKESKQDESGMPNNRFLAERTGGTYSTLKVQPAELEDSGVYFCASSQGAEFNEKLFFGSGTQLSVL.